Below are 3 T cell receptor beta chains sequenced from a single sample in a study of T cell responses to AZD1222 COVID-19 vaccine. Generated by immunoSEQ multiplex PCR, the TCRdb table keeps only in-frame clones and is missing some. The sample shows some 110,000 clones, more than 75% of them seen only once. The sample consisted of peripheral blood, taken on day 0 of AZD1222 vaccination. These receptors were obtained from an adult in good health.

J is TRBJ1-2 and V is TRBV28, with 7 bases lining up with TRBD1. The V gene end was trimmed by 3 bases and the J gene end by 6 bases; junction bases not matched to a gene: 4. CDR1 and CDR2 (germline): MDHEN, SYDVKM. This CDR3 contains 13 residues. The CDR3 DNA is TGTGCCAGCAGTTTCTCACAGGGGAATGGCTACACCTTC. Translated: CASSFSQGNGYTF.

The rearrangement uses TRBV5-6 and TRBJ2-5; tentatively, D is TRBD2 (6 bases). CDR3 length: 14 residues. V lost 4 bases, J lost 2 bases, and 12 bases lay in between. The V gene's germline CDR1 is SGHDT and CDR2 YYEEEE. The CDR3 here is CASSPRDLQETQYF. The DNA of the CDR3 is TGTGCCAGCAGCCCCCGGGACTTGCAAGAGACCCAGTACTTC.

This chain's CDR3 is CASSMQATPGPYNEQFF. CDR3 DNA: TGTGCCAGTAGTATGCAGGCTACCCCGGGACCCTACAATGAGCAGTTCTTC. V gene TRBV19 combines with J gene TRBJ2-1; either TRBD1 or TRBD2 may supply D (5 bases each). V lost 3 bases and J 2 bases, leaving 17 bases between the germline ends. The CDR3 consists of 17 residues. Germline assignment: CDR1 LNHDA and CDR2 SQIVND (reference sequence). The full variable domain, in which reference TRBV19 and TRBJ2-1 provide the parts outside the CDR3, is DGGITQSPKYLFRKEGQNVTLSCEQNLNHDAMYWYRQDPGQGLRLIYYSQIVNDFQKGDIAEGYSVSREKKESFPLTVTSAQKNPTAFYLCASSMQATPGPYNEQFFGPGTRLTVL.